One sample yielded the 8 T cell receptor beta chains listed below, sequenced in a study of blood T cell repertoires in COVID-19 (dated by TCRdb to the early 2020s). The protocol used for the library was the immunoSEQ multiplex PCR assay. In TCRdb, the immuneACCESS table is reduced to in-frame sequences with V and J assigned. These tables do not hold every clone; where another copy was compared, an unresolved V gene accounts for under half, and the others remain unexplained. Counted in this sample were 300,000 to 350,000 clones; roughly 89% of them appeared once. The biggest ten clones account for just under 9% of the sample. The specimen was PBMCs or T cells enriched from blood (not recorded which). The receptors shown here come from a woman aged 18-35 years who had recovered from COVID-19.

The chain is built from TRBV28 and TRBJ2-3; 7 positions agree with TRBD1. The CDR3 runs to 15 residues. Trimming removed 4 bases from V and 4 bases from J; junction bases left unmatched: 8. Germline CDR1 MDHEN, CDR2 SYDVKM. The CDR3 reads CASSSPFDRADTQYF. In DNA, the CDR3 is TGTGCCAGCAGTTCCCCTTTTGACAGGGCAGATACGCAGTATTTT.

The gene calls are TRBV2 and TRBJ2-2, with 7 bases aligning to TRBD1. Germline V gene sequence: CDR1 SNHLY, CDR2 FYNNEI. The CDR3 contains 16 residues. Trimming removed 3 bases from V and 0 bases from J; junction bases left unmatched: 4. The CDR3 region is CASSDWDSANTGELFF. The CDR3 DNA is TGTGCCAGCAGTGACTGGGACAGTGCGAACACCGGGGAGCTGTTTTTT.

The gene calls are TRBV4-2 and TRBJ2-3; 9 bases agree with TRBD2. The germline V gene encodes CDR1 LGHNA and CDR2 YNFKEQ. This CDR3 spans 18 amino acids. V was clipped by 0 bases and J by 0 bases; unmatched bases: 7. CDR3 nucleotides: TGTGCCAGCAGCCAAGATCTTGGGACTAGCCCTAGCACAGATACGCAGTATTTT. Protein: CASSQDLGTSPSTDTQYF.

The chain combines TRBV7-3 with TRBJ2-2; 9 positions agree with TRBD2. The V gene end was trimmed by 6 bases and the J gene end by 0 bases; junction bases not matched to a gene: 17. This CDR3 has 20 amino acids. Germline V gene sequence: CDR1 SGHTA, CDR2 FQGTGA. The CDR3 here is CASRHPERAGLAPNTGELFF. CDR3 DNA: TGTGCCAGCAGGCATCCTGAGAGGGCAGGACTAGCGCCGAACACCGGGGAGCTGTTTTTT.

The CDR3 DNA sequence: TGTGCCAGCAGTTCGGTAAACACTGAAGCTTTCTTT. This codes for CASSSVNTEAFF. The chain has TRBV28 and TRBJ1-1; D is unclear. The germline CDR1 and CDR2 sequences are MDHEN and SYDVKM. V lost 4 bases and J lost 2, with 5 bases in between. The CDR3 length is 12 residues.

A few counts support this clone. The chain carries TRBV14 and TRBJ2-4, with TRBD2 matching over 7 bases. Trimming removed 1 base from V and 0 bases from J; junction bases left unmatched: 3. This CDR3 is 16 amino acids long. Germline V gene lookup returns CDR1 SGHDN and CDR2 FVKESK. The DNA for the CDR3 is TGTGCCAGCAGCCAAGGGGGAGGGATAGCCAAAAACATTCAGTACTTC. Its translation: CASSQGGGIAKNIQYF.

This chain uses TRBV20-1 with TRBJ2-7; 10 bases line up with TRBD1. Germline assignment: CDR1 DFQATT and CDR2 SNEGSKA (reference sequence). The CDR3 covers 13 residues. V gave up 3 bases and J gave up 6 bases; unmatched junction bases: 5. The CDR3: CSASAGDRGEQYF. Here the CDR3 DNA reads TGCAGTGCTAGTGCCGGGGACAGGGGCGAGCAGTACTTC.

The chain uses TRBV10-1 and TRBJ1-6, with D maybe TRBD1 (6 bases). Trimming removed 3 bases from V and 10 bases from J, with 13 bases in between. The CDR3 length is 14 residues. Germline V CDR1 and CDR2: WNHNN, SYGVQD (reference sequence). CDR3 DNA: TGCGCCAGCAGTGAACTACAGGGAGTATCACCCCTCCACTTT. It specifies CASSELQGVSPLHF.